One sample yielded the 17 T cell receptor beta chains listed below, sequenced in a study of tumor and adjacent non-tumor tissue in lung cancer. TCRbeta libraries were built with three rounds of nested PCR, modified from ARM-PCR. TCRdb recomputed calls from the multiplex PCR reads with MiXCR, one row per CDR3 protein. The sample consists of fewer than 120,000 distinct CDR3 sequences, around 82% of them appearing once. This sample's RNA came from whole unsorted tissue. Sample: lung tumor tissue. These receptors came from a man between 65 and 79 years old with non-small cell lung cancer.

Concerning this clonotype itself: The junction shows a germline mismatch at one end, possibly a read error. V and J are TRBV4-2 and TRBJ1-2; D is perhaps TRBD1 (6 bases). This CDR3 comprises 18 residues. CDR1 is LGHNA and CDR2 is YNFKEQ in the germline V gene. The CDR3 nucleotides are TGTGCCAGCAGTCATGAGATCGGAGTCGTGGGACACTTTTATGGCTACACCTTT. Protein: CASSHEIGVVGHFYGYTF.

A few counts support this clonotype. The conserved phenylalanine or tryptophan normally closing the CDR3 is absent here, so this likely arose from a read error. CDR3 in amino acids: CASNRCGYNEQFI. The DNA of the CDR3 is TGTGCCAGCAACAGATGCGGTTACAATGAACAGTTCATC. The genes are TRBV6-2 or TRBV6-3 and TRBJ2-1; no definite D call. Germline V gene data show CDR1 as MNHEY and CDR2 as SVGEGT. This CDR3 is built from 13 residues.

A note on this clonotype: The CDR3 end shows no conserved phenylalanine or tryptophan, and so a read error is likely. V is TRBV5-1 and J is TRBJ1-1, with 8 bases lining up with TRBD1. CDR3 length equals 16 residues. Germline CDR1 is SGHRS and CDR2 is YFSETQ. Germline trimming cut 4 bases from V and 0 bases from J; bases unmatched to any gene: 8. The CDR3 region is CASSQATGGMNTEAFL. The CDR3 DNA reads TGCGCCAGCAGCCAGGCAACAGGGGGGATGAACACTGAAGCTTTCCTT.

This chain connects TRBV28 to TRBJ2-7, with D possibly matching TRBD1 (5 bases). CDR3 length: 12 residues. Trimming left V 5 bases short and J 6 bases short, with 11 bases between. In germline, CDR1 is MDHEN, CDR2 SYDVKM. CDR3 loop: CASSIATGEQYF. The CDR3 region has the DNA TGTGCCAGCAGTATAGCCACAGGCGAGCAGTACTTC.

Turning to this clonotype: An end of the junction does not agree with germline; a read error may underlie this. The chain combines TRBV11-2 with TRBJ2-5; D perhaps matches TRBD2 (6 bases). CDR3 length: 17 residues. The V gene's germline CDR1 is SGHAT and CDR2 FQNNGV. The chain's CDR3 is CASSIVTSREFGETQYF. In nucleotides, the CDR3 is TGTGCCAGCAGCATAGTGACTAGTCGGGAATTCGGGGAGACCCAATACTTC.

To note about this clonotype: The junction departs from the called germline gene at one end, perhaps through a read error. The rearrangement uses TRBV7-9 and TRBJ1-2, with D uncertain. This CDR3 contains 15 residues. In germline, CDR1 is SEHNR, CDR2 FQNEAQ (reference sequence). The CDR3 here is CVSSLDAPSPYGYTF. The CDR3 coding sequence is TGTGTCAGCAGCTTAGATGCGCCTTCACCCTACGGCTACACCTTC.

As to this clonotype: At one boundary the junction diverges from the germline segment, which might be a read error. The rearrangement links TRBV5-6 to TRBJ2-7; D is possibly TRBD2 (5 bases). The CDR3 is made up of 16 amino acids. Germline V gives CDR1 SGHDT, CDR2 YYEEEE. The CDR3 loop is CASSSVVRDMTYQQYF. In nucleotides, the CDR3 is TGTGCCAGCAGCTCCGTTGTCCGGGATATGACCTACCAGCAGTACTTC.

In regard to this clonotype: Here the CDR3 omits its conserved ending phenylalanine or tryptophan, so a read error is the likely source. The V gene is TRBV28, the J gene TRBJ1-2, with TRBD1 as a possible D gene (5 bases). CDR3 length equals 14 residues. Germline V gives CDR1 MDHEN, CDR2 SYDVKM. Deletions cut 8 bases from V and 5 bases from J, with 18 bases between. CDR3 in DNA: TGTGCCAGCCTTAAAGGGGCAGTAAATTATGGCTACACCTCC. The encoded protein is CASLKGAVNYGYTS.

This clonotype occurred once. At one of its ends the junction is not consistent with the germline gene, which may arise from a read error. The CDR3 loop reads CAGSPGPAGAEYNEQFF. DNA of the CDR3: TGCGCCGGCAGCCCAGGCCCAGCGGGAGCTGAATACAATGAGCAGTTCTTC. J is TRBJ2-1 and V is TRBV4-3; 8 positions agree with TRBD2. The CDR3 has 17 amino acids. Germline CDR1 reads LGHNA; CDR2 reads YSLEER.

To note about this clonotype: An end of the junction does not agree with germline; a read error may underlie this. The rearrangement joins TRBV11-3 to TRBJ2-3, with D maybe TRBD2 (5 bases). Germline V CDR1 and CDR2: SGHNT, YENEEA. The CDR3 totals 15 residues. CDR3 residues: CASSPRKGAIDTHHF. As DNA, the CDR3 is TGTGCCAGCAGCCCAAGAAAGGGAGCCATAGATACGCATCATTTT.

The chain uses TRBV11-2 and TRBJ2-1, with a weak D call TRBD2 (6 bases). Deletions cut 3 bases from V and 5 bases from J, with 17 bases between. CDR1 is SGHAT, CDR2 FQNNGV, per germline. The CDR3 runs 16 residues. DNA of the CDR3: TGTGCCAGCAGCTTGGTGGGGGGACCGAGAAACAATGAGCAGTTCTTC. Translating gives CASSLVGGPRNNEQFF.

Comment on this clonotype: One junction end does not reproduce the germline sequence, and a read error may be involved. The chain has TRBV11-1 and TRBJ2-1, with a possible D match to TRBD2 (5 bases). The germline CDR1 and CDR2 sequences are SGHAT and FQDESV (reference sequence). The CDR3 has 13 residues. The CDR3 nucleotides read TGTGCCAGCAGTGCACGGACTTACAATGTGCAGTTTTTC. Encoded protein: CASSARTYNVQFF.

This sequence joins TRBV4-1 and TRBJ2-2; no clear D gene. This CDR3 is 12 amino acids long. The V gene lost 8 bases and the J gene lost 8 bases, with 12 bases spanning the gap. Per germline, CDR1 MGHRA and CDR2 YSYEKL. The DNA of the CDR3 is TGCGCCAGCTGCGACTTTTCAGGGGAGCTGTTTTTT. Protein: CASCDFSGELFF.

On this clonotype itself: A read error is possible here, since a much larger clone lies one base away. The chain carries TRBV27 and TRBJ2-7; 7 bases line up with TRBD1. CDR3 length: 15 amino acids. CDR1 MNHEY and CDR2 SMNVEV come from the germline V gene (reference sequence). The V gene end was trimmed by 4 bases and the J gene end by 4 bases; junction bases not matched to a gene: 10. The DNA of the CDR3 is TGTGCCAGCAGTTCAGGGACAGTTTTGAGTTACGAGCAGTACTTC. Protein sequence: CASSSGTVLSYEQYF.

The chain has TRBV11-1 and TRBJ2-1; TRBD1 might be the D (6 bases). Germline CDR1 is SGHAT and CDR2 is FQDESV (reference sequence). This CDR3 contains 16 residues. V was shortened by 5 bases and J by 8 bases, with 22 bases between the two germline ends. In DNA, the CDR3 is TGTGCCAGCAGCCCTCGGCCAGGACAGAGGCCACATGAGCAGTTCTTC. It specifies CASSPRPGQRPHEQFF.

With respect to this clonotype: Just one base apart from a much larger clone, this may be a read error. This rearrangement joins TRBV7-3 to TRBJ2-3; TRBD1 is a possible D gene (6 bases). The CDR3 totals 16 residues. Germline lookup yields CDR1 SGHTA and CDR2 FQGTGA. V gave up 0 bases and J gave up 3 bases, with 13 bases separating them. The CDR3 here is CASSLTPTGTTDTQYF. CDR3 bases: TGTGCCAGCAGCTTAACCCCAACAGGGACGACAGATACGCAGTATTTT.

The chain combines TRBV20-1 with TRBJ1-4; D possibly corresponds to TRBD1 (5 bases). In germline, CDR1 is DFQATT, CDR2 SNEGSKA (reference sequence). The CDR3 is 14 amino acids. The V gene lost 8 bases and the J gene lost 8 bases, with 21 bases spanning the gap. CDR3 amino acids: CSFSKQNRDEKLFF. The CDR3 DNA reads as TGCAGTTTTTCTAAGCAGAATCGGGACGAAAAACTGTTTTTT.